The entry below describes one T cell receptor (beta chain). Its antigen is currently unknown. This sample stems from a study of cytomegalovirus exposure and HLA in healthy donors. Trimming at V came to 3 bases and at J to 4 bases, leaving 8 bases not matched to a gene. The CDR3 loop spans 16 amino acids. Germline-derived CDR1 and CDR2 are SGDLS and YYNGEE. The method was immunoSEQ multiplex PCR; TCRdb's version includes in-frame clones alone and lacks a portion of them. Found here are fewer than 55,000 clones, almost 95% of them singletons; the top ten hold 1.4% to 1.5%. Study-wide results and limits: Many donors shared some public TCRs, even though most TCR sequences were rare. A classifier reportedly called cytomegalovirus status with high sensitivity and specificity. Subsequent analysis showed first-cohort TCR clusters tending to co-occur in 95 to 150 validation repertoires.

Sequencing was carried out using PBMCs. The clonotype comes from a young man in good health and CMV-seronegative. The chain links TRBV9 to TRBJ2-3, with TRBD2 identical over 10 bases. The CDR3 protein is CASSASGRAAPDTQYF. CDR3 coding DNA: TGTGCCAGCAGCGCGAGCGGGAGGGCGGCCCCAGATACGCAGTATTTT.